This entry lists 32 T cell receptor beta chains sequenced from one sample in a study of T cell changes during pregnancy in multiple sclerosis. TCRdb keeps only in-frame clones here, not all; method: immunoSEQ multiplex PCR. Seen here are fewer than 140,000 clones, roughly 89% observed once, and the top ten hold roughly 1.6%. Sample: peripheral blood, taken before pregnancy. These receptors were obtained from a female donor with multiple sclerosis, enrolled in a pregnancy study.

CDR3 loop: CASSYSAGERVTEAFF. The CDR3 DNA reads TGTGCCAGCAGTTACTCAGCAGGGGAAAGGGTCACTGAAGCTTTCTTT. The J gene is TRBJ1-1, the V gene TRBV6-5, with D possibly TRBD1 on 6 matching bases. V lost 0 bases and J lost 4, with 15 bases in between. Germline V lookup: CDR1 MNHEY, CDR2 SVGAGI. The CDR3 length is 16 residues.

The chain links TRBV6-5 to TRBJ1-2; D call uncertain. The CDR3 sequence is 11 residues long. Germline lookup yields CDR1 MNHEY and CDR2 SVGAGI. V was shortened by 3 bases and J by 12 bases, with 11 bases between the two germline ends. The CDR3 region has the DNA TGTGCCAGCAGTTATGCGGGGAGGGACACCTTC. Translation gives CASSYAGRDTF.

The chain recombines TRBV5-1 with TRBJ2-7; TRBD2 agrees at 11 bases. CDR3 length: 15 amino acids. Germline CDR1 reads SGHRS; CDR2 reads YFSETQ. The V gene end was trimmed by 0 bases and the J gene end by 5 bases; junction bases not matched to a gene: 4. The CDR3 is CASSLVAGGRNEQYF. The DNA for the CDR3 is TGCGCCAGCAGCTTGGTAGCGGGGGGGAGAAACGAGCAGTACTTC.

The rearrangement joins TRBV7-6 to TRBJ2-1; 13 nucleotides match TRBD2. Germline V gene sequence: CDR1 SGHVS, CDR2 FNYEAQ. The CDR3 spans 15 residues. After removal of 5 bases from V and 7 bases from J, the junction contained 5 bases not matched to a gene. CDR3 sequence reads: CASSPGLAGDNEQFF. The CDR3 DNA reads TGTGCCAGCAGCCCCGGACTAGCGGGAGATAATGAGCAGTTCTTC.

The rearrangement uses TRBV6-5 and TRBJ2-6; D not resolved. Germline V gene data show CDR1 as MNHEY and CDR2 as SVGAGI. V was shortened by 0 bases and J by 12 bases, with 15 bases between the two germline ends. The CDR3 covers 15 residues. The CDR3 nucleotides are TGTGCCAGCAGTTACTCGTGGGCAGGTTTCGGCGTCCTGACTTTC. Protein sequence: CASSYSWAGFGVLTF.

The chain's CDR3 is CASSQGLGSYEQYF. CDR3 bases: TGCGCCAGCAGCCAAGGACTAGGCAGCTACGAGCAGTACTTC. The chain has TRBV4-3 and TRBJ2-7; the D gene is possibly TRBD2 (6 bases). V lost 1 base and J lost 3, with 10 bases in between. The CDR3 is 14 residues long. In germline, CDR1 is LGHNA, CDR2 YSLEER.

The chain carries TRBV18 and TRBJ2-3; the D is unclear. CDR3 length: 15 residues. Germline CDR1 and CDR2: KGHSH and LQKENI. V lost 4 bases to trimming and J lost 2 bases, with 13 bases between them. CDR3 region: CASSRRVLDTDTQYF. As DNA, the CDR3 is TGTGCCAGCTCACGTCGGGTTCTTGACACAGATACGCAGTATTTT.

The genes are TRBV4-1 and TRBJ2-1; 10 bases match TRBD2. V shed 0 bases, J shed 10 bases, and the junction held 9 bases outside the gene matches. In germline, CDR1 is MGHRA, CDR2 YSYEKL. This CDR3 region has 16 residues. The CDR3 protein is CASSQDPSGSLLEQFF. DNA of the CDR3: TGCGCCAGCAGCCAAGATCCTAGCGGGAGCCTTTTGGAGCAGTTCTTC.

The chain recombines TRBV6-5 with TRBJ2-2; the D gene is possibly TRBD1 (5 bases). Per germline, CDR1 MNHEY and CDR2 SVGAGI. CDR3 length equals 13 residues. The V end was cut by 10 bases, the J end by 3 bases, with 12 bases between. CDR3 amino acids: CATWGQDTGELFF. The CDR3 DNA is TGTGCCACCTGGGGCCAGGACACCGGGGAGCTGTTTTTT.

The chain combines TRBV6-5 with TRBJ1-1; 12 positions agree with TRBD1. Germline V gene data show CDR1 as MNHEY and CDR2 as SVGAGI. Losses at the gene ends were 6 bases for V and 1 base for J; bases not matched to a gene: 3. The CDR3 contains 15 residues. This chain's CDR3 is CASRGQGARNTEAFF. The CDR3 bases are TGTGCCAGCAGGGGACAGGGGGCTAGGAACACTGAAGCTTTCTTT.

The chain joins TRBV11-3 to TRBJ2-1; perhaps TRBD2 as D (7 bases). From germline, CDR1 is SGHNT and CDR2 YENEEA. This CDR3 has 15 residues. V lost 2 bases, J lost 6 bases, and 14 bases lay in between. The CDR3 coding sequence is TGTGCCAGCAGCTTATCCGGACTAGGGGGCAATGAGCAGTTCTTC. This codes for CASSLSGLGGNEQFF.

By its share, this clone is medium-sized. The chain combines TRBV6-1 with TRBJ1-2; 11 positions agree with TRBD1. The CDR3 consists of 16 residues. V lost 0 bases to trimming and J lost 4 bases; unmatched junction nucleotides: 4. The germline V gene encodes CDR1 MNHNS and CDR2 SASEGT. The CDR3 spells CASSEADGTGGYGYTF. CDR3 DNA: TGTGCCAGCAGTGAAGCGGATGGGACAGGGGGCTATGGCTACACCTTC.

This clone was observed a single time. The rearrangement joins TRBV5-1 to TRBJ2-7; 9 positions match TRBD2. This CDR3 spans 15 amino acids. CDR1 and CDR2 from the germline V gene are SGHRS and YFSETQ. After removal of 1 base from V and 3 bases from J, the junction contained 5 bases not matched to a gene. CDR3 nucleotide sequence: TGCGCCAGCAGCTTGACGCAGCGGGAGGTCTACGAGCAGTACTTC. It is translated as CASSLTQREVYEQYF.

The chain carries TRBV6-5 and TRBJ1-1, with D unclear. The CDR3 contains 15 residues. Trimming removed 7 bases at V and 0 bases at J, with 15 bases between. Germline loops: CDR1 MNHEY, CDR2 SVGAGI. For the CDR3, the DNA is TGTGCCAGCAACCCACTAATTGGAGTGAACACTGAAGCTTTCTTT. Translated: CASNPLIGVNTEAFF.

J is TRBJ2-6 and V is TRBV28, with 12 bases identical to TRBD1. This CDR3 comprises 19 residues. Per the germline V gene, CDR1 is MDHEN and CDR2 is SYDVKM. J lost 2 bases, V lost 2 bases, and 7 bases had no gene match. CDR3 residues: CASSLILGTGGAGANVLTF. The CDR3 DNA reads TGTGCCAGCAGTTTAATTCTTGGGACAGGGGGCGCTGGGGCCAACGTCCTGACTTTC.

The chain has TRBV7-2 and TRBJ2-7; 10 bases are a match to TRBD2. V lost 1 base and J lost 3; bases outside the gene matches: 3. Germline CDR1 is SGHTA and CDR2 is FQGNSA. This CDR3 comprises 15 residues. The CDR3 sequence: CASSLVPSGGYEQYF. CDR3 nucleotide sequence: TGTGCCAGCAGCTTAGTACCTAGCGGGGGCTACGAGCAGTACTTC.

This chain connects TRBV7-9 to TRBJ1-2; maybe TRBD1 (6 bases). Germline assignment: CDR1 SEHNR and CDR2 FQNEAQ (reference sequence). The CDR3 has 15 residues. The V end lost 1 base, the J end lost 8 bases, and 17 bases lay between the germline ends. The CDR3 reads CASSLDTGTPDGYTF. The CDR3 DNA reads TGTGCCAGCAGCTTAGATACCGGGACACCGGACGGCTACACCTTC. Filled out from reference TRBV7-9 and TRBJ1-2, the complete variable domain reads DTGVSQNPRHKITKRGQNVTFRCDPISEHNRLYWYRQTLGQGPEFLTYFQNEAQLEKSRLLSDRFSAERPKGSFSTLEIQRTEQGDSAMYLCASSLDTGTPDGYTFGSGTRLTVV.

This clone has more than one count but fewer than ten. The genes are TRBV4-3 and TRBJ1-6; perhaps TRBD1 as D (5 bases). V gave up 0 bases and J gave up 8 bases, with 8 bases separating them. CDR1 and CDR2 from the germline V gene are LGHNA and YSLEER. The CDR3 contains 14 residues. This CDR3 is CASSQDRGDSPLHF. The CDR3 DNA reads TGCGCCAGCAGCCAAGATCGGGGGGATTCACCCCTCCACTTT.

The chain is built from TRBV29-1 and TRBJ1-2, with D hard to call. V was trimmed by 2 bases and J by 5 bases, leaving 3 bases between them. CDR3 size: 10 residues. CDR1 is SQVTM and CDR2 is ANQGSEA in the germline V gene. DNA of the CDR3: TGCAGCGTTGAACATTATGGCTACACCTTC. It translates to CSVEHYGYTF. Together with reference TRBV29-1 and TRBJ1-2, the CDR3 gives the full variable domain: SAVISQKPSRDICQRGTSLTIQCQVDSQVTMMFWYRQQPGQSLTLIATANQGSEATYESGFVIDKFPISRPNLTFSTLTVSNMSPEDSSIYLCSVEHYGYTFGSGTRLTVV.

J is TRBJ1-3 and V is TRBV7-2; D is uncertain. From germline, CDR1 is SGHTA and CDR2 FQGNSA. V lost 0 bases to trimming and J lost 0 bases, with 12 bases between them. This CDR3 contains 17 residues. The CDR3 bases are TGTGCCAGCAGCTTAGCGAGACACGTTGTCTCTGGAAACACCATATATTTT. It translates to CASSLARHVVSGNTIYF. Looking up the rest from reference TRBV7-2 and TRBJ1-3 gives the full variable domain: GAGVSQSPSNKVTEKGKDVELRCDPISGHTALYWYRQSLGQGLEFLIYFQGNSAPDKSGLPSDRFSAERTGGSVSTLTIQRTQQEDSAVYLCASSLARHVVSGNTIYFGEGSWLTVV.

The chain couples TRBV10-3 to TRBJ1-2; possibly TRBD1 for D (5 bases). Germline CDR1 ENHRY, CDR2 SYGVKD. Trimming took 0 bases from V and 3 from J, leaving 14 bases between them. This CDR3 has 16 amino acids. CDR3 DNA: TGTGCCATCAGTGAGTCTTTAGGGGCGATTGACTATGGCTACACCTTC. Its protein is CAISESLGAIDYGYTF.

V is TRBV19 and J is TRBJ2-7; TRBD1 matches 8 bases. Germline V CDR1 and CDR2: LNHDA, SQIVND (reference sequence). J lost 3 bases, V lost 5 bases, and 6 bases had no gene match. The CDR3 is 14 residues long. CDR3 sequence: CASSSLDRDYEQYF. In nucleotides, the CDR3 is TGTGCCAGTAGTTCTTTGGACAGGGACTACGAGCAGTACTTC.

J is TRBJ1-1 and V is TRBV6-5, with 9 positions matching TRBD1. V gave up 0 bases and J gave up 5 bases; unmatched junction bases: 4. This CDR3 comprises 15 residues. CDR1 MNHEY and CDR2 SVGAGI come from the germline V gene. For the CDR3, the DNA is TGTGCCAGCAGTTACTCCAACAGGGGGCGAACTGAAGCTTTCTTT. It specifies CASSYSNRGRTEAFF.

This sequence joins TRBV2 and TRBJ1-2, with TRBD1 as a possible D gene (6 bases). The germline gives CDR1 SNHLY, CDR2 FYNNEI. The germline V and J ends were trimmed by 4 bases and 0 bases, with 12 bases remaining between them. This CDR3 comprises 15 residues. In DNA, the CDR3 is TGTGCCAGCAGTGTGGCGACAGGCGCTAACTATGGCTACACCTTC. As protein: CASSVATGANYGYTF.

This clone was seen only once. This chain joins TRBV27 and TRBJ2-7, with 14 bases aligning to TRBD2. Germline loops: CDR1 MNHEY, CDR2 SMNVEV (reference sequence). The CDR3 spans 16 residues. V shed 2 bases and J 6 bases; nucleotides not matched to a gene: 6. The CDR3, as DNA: TGTGCCAGCAGTTTAACCCTGACTAGCGGGGGGGGCGAGCAGTACTTC. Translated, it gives CASSLTLTSGGGEQYF.

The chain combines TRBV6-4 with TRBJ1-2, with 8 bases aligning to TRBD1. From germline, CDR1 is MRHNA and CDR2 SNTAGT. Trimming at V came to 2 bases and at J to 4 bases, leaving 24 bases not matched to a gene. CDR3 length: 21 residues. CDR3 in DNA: TGTGCCAGCAGTGACCCAAAAATCTACAGGGGGGCTACCCCAAGTTTCTATGGCTACACCTTC. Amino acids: CASSDPKIYRGATPSFYGYTF.

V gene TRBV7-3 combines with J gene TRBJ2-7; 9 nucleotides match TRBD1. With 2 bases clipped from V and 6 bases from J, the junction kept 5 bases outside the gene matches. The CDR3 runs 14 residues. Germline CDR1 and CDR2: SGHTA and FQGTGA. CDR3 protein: CASSLGSGQGEQYF. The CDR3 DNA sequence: TGTGCCAGCAGCTTAGGATCGGGACAGGGCGAGCAGTACTTC.

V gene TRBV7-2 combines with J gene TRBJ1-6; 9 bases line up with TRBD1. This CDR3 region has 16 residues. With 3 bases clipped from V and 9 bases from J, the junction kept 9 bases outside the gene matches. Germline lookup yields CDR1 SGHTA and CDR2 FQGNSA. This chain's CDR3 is CASSFKQGQGGSPLHF. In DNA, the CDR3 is TGTGCCAGCAGCTTTAAACAGGGACAGGGAGGTTCACCCCTCCACTTT. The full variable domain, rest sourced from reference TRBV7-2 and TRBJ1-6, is GAGVSQSPSNKVTEKGKDVELRCDPISGHTALYWYRQSLGQGLEFLIYFQGNSAPDKSGLPSDRFSAERTGGSVSTLTIQRTQQEDSAVYLCASSFKQGQGGSPLHFGNGTRLTVT.

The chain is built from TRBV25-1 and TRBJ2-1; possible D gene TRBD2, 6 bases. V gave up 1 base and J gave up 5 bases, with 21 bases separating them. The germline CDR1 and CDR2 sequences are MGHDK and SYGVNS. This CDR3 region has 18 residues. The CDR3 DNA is TGTGCCAGCAGTGAATTTCCCGGGCTAGCGTGTCCCCACAATGAGCAGTTCTTC. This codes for CASSEFPGLACPHNEQFF.

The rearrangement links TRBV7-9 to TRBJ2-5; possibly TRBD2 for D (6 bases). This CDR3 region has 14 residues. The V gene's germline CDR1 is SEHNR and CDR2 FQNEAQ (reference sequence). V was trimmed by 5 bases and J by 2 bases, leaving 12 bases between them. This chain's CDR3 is CASSPRGLQETQYF. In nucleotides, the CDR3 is TGTGCCAGCAGCCCCCGGGGGTTGCAAGAGACCCAGTACTTC.

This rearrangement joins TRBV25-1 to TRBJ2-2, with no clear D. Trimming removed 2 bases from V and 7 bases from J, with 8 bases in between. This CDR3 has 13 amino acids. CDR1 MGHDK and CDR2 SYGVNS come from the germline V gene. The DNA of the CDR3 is TGTGCCAGCAGTGAAACGGTGGTCGGGGAGCTGTTTTTT. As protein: CASSETVVGELFF. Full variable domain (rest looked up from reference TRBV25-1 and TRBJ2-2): EADIYQTPRYLVIGTGKKITLECSQTMGHDKMYWYQQDPGMELHLIHYSYGVNSTEKGDLSSESTVSRIRTEHFPLTLESARPSHTSQYLCASSETVVGELFFGEGSRLTVL.

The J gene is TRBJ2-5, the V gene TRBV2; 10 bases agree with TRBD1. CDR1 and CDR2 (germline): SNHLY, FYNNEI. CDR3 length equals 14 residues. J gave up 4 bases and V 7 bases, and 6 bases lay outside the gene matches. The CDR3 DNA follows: TGTGCCAGCACGGGACAGGGGAATTCAGAGACCCAGTACTTC. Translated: CASTGQGNSETQYF. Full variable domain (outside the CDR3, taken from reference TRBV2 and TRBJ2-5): EPEVTQTPSHQVTQMGQEVILRCVPISNHLYFYWYRQILGQKVEFLVSFYNNEISEKSEIFDDQFSVERPDGSNFTLKIRSTKLEDSAMYFCASTGQGNSETQYFGPGTRLLVL.